This paragraph reports one T cell receptor (beta chain). These data originate in a study of blood T cell repertoires in COVID-19. In the study overall: Acute and convalescent COVID-19 specimens originated in the United States, Italy and Spain.

Germline V gives CDR1 SGHTA, CDR2 FQGNSA. This CDR3 is 15 amino acids long. V was cut by 2 bases and J by 3 bases, with 11 bases left in between. TCRdb keeps only in-frame clones here, not all; method: immunoSEQ multiplex PCR. The repertoire holds around 220,000 clones, with about 90% as singletons. This TCR came from a young man with active or convalescent COVID-19. The gene calls are TRBV7-2 and TRBJ2-1, with TRBD2 as a possible D gene (6 bases). Sequenced material: peripheral blood. The CDR3 DNA is TGTGCCAGCAGCTTATCCGGGAGTAGCTACAATGAGCAGTTCTTC. Its protein product is CASSLSGSSYNEQFF.